This T cell receptor (beta chain) appears in the sequencing data of a study of control samples from healthy donors and cancer patients. With 5 bases removed from V and 0 bases from J, the gap between germline ends came to 7 bases. Germline CDR1 is GTSNPN and CDR2 is SVGIG (reference sequence). The CDR3 is made up of 13 amino acids. Method: immunoSEQ multiplex PCR; TCRdb's copy keeps in-frame clones and lacks some. The data contain about 160,000 clones, under 95% of them seen just once; the ten biggest clones take up 4.5% to 6%. Sequencing input: blood. This sequence joins TRBV30 and TRBJ1-4; D ambiguous. The TCR originated in a man aged 18-30 years in good health. The CDR3, as DNA: TGTGCCTGGCGACAAACAACTAATGAAAAACTGTTTTTT. It is translated as CAWRQTTNEKLFF.